These 12 T cell receptor beta chains were sequenced from one sample in a study of OX40 agonist ivuxolimab in advanced cancers. Library prep was done by the immunoSEQ multiplex PCR assay. Held by TCRdb, this immuneACCESS table contains in-frame sequences only and omits some clones. Under half of the omission traces to an unresolved V gene where checked; the cause of the rest is unknown. The sample data list approximately 18,000 clones, and 76% of these were observed just once. The top ten clones comprise roughly half of the sample. Sequences were derived from CD4+ or CD8+ T cells sorted from blood, sampled in a trial of the OX40 agonist ivuxolimab. These TCRs come from an adult with an advanced solid tumor such as melanoma, head and neck, liver or kidney cancer.

This clone showed up just once. The chain uses TRBV5-8 and TRBJ1-6, with D possibly TRBD1 on 5 matching bases. Trimming took 5 bases from V and 7 from J, leaving 19 bases between them. Germline V gene sequence: CDR1 SGHTS, CDR2 YDEGEE. This CDR3 has 16 amino acids. CDR3 in amino acids: CASSWAGGMTNSPLHF. The CDR3 DNA is TGTGCCAGCAGTTGGGCGGGGGGAATGACGAATTCACCCCTCCACTTT.

The chain links TRBV5-4 to TRBJ2-7, with 8 nucleotides matching TRBD2. V dropped 7 bases and J dropped 2; count of bases not matched to a gene: 17. Germline V gene lookup returns CDR1 SGHNT and CDR2 YYREEE (reference sequence). CDR3 length: 17 amino acids. CDR3 sequence reads: CASLSIARRLAPYEQYF. The DNA for the CDR3 is TGTGCCAGCCTATCCATAGCTAGGAGACTAGCGCCCTACGAGCAGTACTTC.

The V gene is TRBV5-6, the J gene TRBJ1-2; 11 bases agree with TRBD1. Germline V gene data show CDR1 as SGHDT and CDR2 as YYEEEE. The V gene end was trimmed by 4 bases and the J gene end by 12 bases; junction bases not matched to a gene: 14. The CDR3 extends over 15 amino acids. This CDR3 reads CASSEQGQGAQGHTF. The CDR3 coding sequence is TGTGCCAGCAGCGAACAAGGACAGGGGGCGCAAGGCCACACCTTC.

This clone appeared a few times. The chain couples TRBV10-3 to TRBJ1-2; D remains unclear. The CDR3 length is 11 residues. V lost 7 bases, J lost 8 bases, and 11 bases lay in between. Germline CDR1 and CDR2: ENHRY and SYGVKD. CDR3 amino acids: CAINDGSGYTF. The DNA for the CDR3 is TGTGCCATCAACGACGGTTCAGGCTACACCTTC.

This chain uses TRBV25-1 with TRBJ2-2; D call uncertain. Germline V gene data show CDR1 as MGHDK and CDR2 as SYGVNS. This CDR3 contains 13 residues. V lost 6 bases and J 6 bases, leaving 11 bases between the germline ends. The CDR3 bases are TGTGCCAGCAGCCTGGCCGGCGCCGGGGAGCTGTTTTTT. It encodes CASSLAGAGELFF.

The chain links TRBV2 to TRBJ2-1; no reliable D call. The V gene lost 9 bases and the J gene lost 5 bases, with 5 bases spanning the gap. Germline assignment: CDR1 SNHLY and CDR2 FYNNEI. This CDR3 is 10 amino acids long. This chain's CDR3 is CASLNNEQFF. The DNA of the CDR3 is TGTGCCAGTCTAAACAATGAGCAGTTCTTC.

The chain links TRBV25-1 to TRBJ2-3; 7 bases align to TRBD2. The germline gives CDR1 MGHDK, CDR2 SYGVNS. CDR3 length: 14 residues. V gave up 5 bases and J gave up 4 bases; unmatched junction bases: 6. The DNA of the CDR3 is TGTGCCAGCAGTCCCCTAGCGGCGTCAGATACGCAGTATTTT. It yields the protein CASSPLAASDTQYF.

CDR3 in DNA: TGTGCTAGTGCCCTACGACAGGGGGCTGGCGAGCAGTACTTC. Protein product: CASALRQGAGEQYF. V and J are TRBV12-5 and TRBJ2-7, with 10 bases identical to TRBD1. CDR1 and CDR2 (germline): LGHNT, FRNRAP. The CDR3 runs to 14 residues. The junction had 9 bases not matched to a gene; V was cut back by 7 bases and J by 6 bases.

Here the CDR3 reads CASSPQGASQPQHF. As DNA, the CDR3 is TGTGCCAGCAGTCCACAGGGGGCTAGTCAGCCCCAGCATTTT. The chain recombines TRBV27 with TRBJ1-5, with 9 nucleotides matching TRBD1. Per germline, CDR1 MNHEY and CDR2 SMNVEV (reference sequence). V was clipped by 5 bases and J by 6 bases; unmatched bases: 5. The CDR3 is made up of 14 amino acids.

V usage is TRBV5-6 and J usage is TRBJ2-7; tentative D call: TRBD2 (5 bases). Germline CDR1 reads SGHDT; CDR2 reads YYEEEE. V shed 3 bases and J shed 9 bases, with 13 bases lying between them. CDR3 length: 12 residues. CDR3 in amino acids: CASSSGVLWQYF. CDR3 DNA sequence: TGTGCCAGCAGCTCCGGGGTACTTTGGCAGTACTTC. The complete variable domain, with remaining parts taken from reference TRBV5-6 and TRBJ2-7, reads DAGVTQSPTHLIKTRGQQVTLRCSPKSGHDTVSWYQQALGQGPQFIFQYYEEEERQRGNFPDRFSGHQFPNYSSELNVNALLLGDSALYLCASSSGVLWQYFGPGTRLTVT.

This clone was found a few times. The rearrangement links TRBV6-1 to TRBJ1-6; perhaps TRBD1 as D (5 bases). This CDR3 has 16 residues. CDR1 and CDR2 (germline): MNHNS, SASEGT. Trimming took 2 bases from V and 8 from J, leaving 16 bases between them. The chain's CDR3 is CASSELPQGPYSPLHF. DNA for the CDR3: TGTGCCAGCAGTGAACTTCCGCAGGGTCCCTATTCACCCCTCCACTTT.

This chain connects TRBV29-1 to TRBJ2-5; no definite D call. CDR1 is SQVTM and CDR2 is ANQGSEA in the germline V gene. The CDR3 is made up of 12 amino acids. Trimming removed 6 bases from V and 5 bases from J, with 13 bases in between. CDR3 DNA: TGCAGCGTAGGTCGGCTTGGGGAGACCCAGTACTTC. It encodes CSVGRLGETQYF.